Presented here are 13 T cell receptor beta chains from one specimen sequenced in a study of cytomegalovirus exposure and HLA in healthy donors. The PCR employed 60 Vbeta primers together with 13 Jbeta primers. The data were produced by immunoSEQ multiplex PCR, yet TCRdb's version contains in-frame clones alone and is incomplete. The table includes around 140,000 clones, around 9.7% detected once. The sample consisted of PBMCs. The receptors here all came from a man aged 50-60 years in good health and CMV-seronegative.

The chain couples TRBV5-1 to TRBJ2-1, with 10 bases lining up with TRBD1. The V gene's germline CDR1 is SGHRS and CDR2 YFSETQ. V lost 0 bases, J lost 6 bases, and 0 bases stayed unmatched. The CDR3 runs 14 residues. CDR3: CASSLGDRGNEQFF. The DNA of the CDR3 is TGCGCCAGCAGCTTGGGGGACAGGGGCAATGAGCAGTTCTTC.

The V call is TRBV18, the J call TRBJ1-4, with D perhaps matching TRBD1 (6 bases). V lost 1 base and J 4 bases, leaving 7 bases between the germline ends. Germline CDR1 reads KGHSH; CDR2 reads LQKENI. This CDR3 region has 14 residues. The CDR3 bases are TGTGCCAGCTCACCACGAGGGGGTAATGAAAAACTGTTTTTT. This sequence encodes CASSPRGGNEKLFF.

The CDR3 nucleotides are TGTGCCAGCAGTTTCAGGTACAGGGGTTCCGAGAATCAGCCCCAGCATTTT. Its protein is CASSFRYRGSENQPQHF. The genes are TRBV28 and TRBJ1-5, with 7 bases fitting TRBD1. CDR3 length equals 17 residues. Losses at the gene ends were 3 bases for V and 4 bases for J; bases not matched to a gene: 12. Germline CDR1 reads MDHEN; CDR2 reads SYDVKM.

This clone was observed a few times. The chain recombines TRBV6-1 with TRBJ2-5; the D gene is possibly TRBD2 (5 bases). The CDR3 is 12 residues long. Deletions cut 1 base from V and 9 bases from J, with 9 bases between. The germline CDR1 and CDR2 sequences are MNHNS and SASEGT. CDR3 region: CASSEGRSPQYF. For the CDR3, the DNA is TGTGCCAGCAGTGAAGGGAGGAGTCCCCAGTACTTC.

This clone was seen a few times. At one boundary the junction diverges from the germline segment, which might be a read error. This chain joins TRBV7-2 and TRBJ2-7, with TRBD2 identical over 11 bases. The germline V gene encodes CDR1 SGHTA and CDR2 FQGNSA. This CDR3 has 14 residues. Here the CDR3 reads CASTLPGTSGEQYF. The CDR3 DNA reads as TGTGCCAGCACCTTACCCGGGACTAGCGGCGAGCAGTACTTC.

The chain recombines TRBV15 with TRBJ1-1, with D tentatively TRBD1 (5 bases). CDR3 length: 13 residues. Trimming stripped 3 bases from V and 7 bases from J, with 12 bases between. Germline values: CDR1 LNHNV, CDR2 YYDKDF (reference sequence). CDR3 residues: CATSRAGGSEAFF. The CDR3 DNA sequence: TGTGCCACCAGCAGGGCGGGGGGAAGTGAAGCTTTCTTT.

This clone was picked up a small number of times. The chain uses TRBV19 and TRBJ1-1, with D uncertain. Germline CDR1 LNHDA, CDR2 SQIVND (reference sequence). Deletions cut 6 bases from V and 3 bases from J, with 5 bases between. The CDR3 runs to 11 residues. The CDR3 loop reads CASSTYTEAFF. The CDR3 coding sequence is TGTGCCAGTAGCACATACACTGAAGCTTTCTTT. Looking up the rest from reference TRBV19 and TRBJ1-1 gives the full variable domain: DGGITQSPKYLFRKEGQNVTLSCEQNLNHDAMYWYRQDPGQGLRLIYYSQIVNDFQKGDIAEGYSVSREKKESFPLTVTSAQKNPTAFYLCASSTYTEAFFGQGTRLTVV.

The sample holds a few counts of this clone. CDR3 DNA: TGTGCCAGCAGTGAAGCGGCAGGGGTTGGCTCTGGAAACACCATATATTTT. This translates into CASSEAAGVGSGNTIYF. The V gene is TRBV6-1, the J gene TRBJ1-3; D may be TRBD1 (6 bases). Germline V gene lookup returns CDR1 MNHNS and CDR2 SASEGT. The CDR3 has 17 amino acids. V was clipped by 0 bases and J by 0 bases, with 12 bases between them.

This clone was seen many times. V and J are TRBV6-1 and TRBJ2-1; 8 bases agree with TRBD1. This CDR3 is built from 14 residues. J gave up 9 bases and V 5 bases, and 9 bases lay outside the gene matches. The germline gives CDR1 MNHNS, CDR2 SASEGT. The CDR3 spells CASSPGQASGEQFF. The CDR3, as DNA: TGTGCCAGCAGTCCGGGACAGGCCTCCGGTGAGCAGTTCTTC.

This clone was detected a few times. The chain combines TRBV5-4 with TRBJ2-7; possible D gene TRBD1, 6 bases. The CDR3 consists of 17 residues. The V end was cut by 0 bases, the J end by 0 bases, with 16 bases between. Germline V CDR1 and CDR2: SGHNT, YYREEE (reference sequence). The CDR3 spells CASSLVGGYGASYEQYF. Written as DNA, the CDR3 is TGTGCCAGCAGCTTGGTAGGGGGATATGGGGCCTCCTACGAGCAGTACTTC.

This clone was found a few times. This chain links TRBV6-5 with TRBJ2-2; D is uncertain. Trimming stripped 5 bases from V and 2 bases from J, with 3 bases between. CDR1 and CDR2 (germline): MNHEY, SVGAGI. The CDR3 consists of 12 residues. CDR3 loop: CASSPNTGELFF. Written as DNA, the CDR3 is TGTGCCAGCAGTCCAAACACCGGGGAGCTGTTTTTT.

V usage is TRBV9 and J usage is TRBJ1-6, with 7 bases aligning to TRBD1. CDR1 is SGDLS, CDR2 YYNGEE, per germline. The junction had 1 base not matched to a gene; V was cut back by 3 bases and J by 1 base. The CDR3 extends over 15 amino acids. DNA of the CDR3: TGTGCCAGCAGCGGCAGGGGGTCCTATAATTCACCCCTCCACTTT. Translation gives CASSGRGSYNSPLHF. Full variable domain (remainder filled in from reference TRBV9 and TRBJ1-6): DSGVTQTPKHLITATGQRVTLRCSPRSGDLSVYWYQQSLDQGLQFLIQYYNGEERAKGNILERFSAQQFPDLHSELNLSSLELGDSALYFCASSGRGSYNSPLHFGNGTRLTVT.

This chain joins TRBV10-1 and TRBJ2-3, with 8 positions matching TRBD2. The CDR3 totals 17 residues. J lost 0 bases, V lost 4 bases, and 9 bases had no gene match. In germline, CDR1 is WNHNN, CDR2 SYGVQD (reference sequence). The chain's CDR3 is CASSGTLAGTSTDTQYF. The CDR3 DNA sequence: TGCGCCAGCAGTGGGACCTTAGCGGGAACTAGCACAGATACGCAGTATTTT.